This T cell receptor beta chain was recorded in a study of human T cells and chemical hapten exposure. For the study at large: Weekly diphenylcyclopropenone doses were given to patients' scalps across the approximately 24-week study. Study-wide results and limits: There was no change with DPC sensitization in TCRs above 1 in 1000 frequency.

This clonotype was seen at least ten times. No antigen is known for it. Each CDR3 protein is one row after TCRdb ran MiXCR on the RACE reads. Here the sample spans about 350,000 distinct CDR3 sequences, about 5% being singletons. The time point was: pre-sensitization, week 0. Treatment: therapeutic diphenylcyclopropenone sensitization with weekly scalp DPC. The clonotype was recovered from a woman between 18 and 30 years old with alopecia areata. Some clones in this sample may be carry-over from other donors' samples. This specimen was whole blood, taken in connection with sensitization to the hapten diphenylcyclopropenone (DPC).

CDR3 DNA: TGTGCCAGCAGTTTACGGGTCCCCCCCTACGAGCAGTACTTC. As protein: CASSLRVPPYEQYF. The chain uses TRBV12-3 or TRBV12-4 and TRBJ2-7; D call uncertain. This CDR3 has 14 amino acids. V dropped 2 bases and J dropped 2 bases, with 10 bases sitting between them.